This entry is about one T cell receptor (beta chain). Its antigen is not identified. These data come from a study of blood T cells in healthy people across ages. Study-level results: As age increased, TCR beta diversity per million T cells fell in a roughly linear fashion. When one million T cells were used, diversity estimates were thought to be underestimates.

The germline CDR1 and CDR2 sequences are DFQATT and SNEGSKA (reference sequence). This CDR3 is built from 15 residues. The ends lost 5 bases at V and 7 bases at J; junction bases unmatched: 12. The use of a sample-barcoded 5' primer and a J-beta primer mix characterized a second PCR of about 7 to 12 cycles. A single record per CDR3 protein comes from TCRdb applying MiXCR to the 5' RACE reads. The data show about 1.5 million distinct CDR3 sequences, around 40% seen once. The sequenced material came from blood. This TCR was sampled from a woman younger than 35 in good health. J is TRBJ2-1 and V is TRBV20-1, with 9 bases identical to TRBD2. The CDR3 here is CSARGRTSAWNEQFF. DNA for the CDR3: TGCAGTGCTCGAGGCCGGACTAGCGCCTGGAATGAGCAGTTCTTC.